The following is a TCR beta chain sequence with its context. This clone was detected only a few times. What antigen it recognizes has not been identified. The sample holds no much larger clone one base away, and base qualities are not on file. The library was built by means of the immunoSEQ multiplex PCR assay. For the multiplex PCR, a mixture combining 60 forward primers for TCR Vbeta segments and 13 reverse primers for TCR Jbeta segments was used. Amplification of the CDR3 region of rearranged TCR beta genes was performed with a multiplex PCR assay on genomic DNA. The amplified TCR beta libraries were sequenced on the Illumina HiSeq System as 87-base-pair reads. The original methods were these. A later analysis counted tens of millions of unique TCR beta chains across the 550 to 750 repertoires, and some 11 million of these chains were shared by at least two donors. A nearest-neighbor algorithm error-corrected the raw reads and collapsed the reads into unique sequences, merging closely related sequences to remove PCR and sequencing errors. Alignment of CDR3 sequences to IMGT reference sequences was used to assign V, D and J gene segments. For a sequence to be retained, a match of at least six nucleotides was required to both a V gene segment and a J gene segment. Rearrangements were classified as productive when the CDR3 lacked stop codons and remained in frame with V and J, and all other rearrangements were classified as non-productive. Following IMGT convention, CDR3 was defined as the stretch from the second conserved V-encoded cysteine up to the conserved J-encoded phenylalanine. The earlier analysis of about 590 of the donors excluded sequences that lacked an unambiguous match to a single V gene segment. An earlier analysis of about 600 of the donors called V segments functional above 56.7% productive rearrangements and segregating when the between-donor standard deviation exceeded 5%. A statistical classification framework was built to diagnose cytomegalovirus status from the catalog of TCR beta chain sequences. In a later analysis, TCR nucleotide sequences were compared against IMGT/GENE-DB human TR gene sequences so that V and J genes could be assigned. The TCRdist pipeline was used in a later analysis to assign CDR3 sequences and most-parsimonious VDJ recombination scenarios. In a later analysis, each TCR beta chain was defined by its CDR3 amino acid sequence together with its V-gene family, and reads lacking a unique V-gene family were excluded. A later analysis removed 550 to 700 highly shared, low-generation-probability nucleotide sequences to deal with suspected cross-contamination and a sequencing artifact. In a later analysis, a clonal expansion index for each public chain was calculated from normalized within-repertoire ranks of inferred template counts. Generation probabilities in a later analysis came from a VDJ recombination model fitted to out-of-frame rearrangements, and those results were checked against IGoR. In a later analysis, TCR-TCR, TCR-HLA and TCR-CMV co-occurrence was scored with hypergeometric tests, and a repertoire-size bias correction was applied to TCR pairs. False discovery rates were estimated in a later analysis by permuting HLA or CMV assignments 20 times. In a later analysis, co-occurring TCRs were grouped using DBSCAN, with TCRdist sequence similarity added in when clustering inside HLA-allele-positive subsets. Repertoires with fewer than 30,000 or more than 120,000 public chains, plus five repertoires with anomalous nucleotide sharing, were excluded from co-occurrence clustering. TCRdb stores this immuneACCESS table with in-frame sequences only. Part of the clones is absent; in the studies checked, under half of the shortfall reflects unresolved V genes, and no reason is known for the rest. That table is the source of V, J and clone size, and D and trimming were worked out from the DNA. For this sample the table gives about 110,000 clones, of which 82% were detected only once. Roughly 2.6% of the sample is taken by the ten largest.

This entry comes from a study of cytomegalovirus exposure and HLA in healthy donors (TCRdb year 2017). Notes on the research overall: An earlier analysis of some 600 of the donors reported around 280 Gb of sequence data and roughly 120 million unique TCR beta sequences obtained from about 170 million T cells. About 300 gigabases of sequencing data and approximately 85 million unique TCR sequences were included in an early release covering roughly 700 HLA-typed donors. Of the roughly 390 genotyped donors, less than 90% were placed in the genetic ancestry cluster associated with self-reported Caucasian donors. The study aimed to test whether signatures of past pathogen exposure could be identified by cataloging public T cell receptors. Using immunosequencing, the study profiled T cell repertoires from about 620 subjects and related those repertoires to cytomegalovirus serostatus. Besides the first cohort of approximately 670 subjects, a separate validation cohort made up of 120 different subjects was used. To predict cytomegalovirus infection status, the study combined high-throughput TCR immunosequencing, statistical association of individual TCRs with disease status, and machine learning. To study patterns of TCR occurrence, a later analysis re-analyzed previously published TCR beta repertoires from 500 to 850 donors and added high-resolution HLA genotyping. The later analysis used no new phenotypic data to find candidate immune exposures, relying instead on TCR beta sequences and their occurrence across donors. In an earlier analysis of 587 of the donors, high-throughput TCR beta sequencing was used to judge whether each TCR beta V gene segment behaved as functional or pseudogenic. Donor age, sex, ethnicity and CMV serostatus were compiled alongside the repertoire data. Genome-wide SNP genotypes for about 65% of the 666 donors were used in a later genetic analysis, which treated that subset as a discovery cohort. Every repertoire in the discovery cohort had been generated on one and the same sequencing platform. Both class I and class II loci were covered by HLA typing, at four-digit resolution. Typing coverage varied by locus: about 629-640 donors for A, B, C, DRB1 and DQB1; more than 500 for DQA1; some 610 for DPA1; around 450 for DPB1. Several DR-DQ haplotypes were handled as single units for association and clustering, since linkage in the cohort was strong. Among some 400 genotyped donors of the cohort, an average of roughly 230,000 unique TCR beta nucleotide sequences was sequenced per donor, of which about 19% were non-productive. Findings and caveats that apply to the study as a whole: Assigning TCR associations to individual alleles was difficult when HLA alleles, especially DR and DQ, strongly co-occurred. According to a later analysis, most CMV-associated TCR beta chains appeared to be HLA-restricted, and the HLA associations seemed to be driven largely by CMV exposure. Most TCR sequences were observed very rarely across donors, whereas some public TCRs were present in many individuals. Presence/absence analyses assumed roughly uniform sequencing depth across donors, an assumption that may not hold. According to a later analysis, parvovirus B19, influenza, CMV and Epstein-Barr virus appeared linked to several top co-occurrence clusters. In a later genetic analysis, a missense DCLRE1C variant was associated with V-gene and J-gene trimming of TCR beta chains, and the association was replicated in an independent cohort. The only immune exposure information available for the cohort was CMV serostatus. At a false discovery rate of 0.05, a later analysis linked some 17,000 TCR beta sequences to specific HLA alleles. In an earlier analysis of about 600 of the donors, most TCR beta V segments appeared in productive rearrangements about 90% or about 30% of the time, broadly matching IMGT annotations. A further reported finding was that TCR beta sequences accurately predicted the HLA-A and HLA-B alleles for most subjects in the first cohort. In a later analysis, HLA-associated TCR beta chains showed more clonal expansion and lower generation probabilities than non-associated chains that were equally common. Because HLA typing was unavailable for some donors at each locus, only the typed subset was used in association tests. In the study, around 160 TCR beta chains were listed as associated with cytomegalovirus. Linkage disequilibrium might explain the correlated functional status among segregating V segments, but an unknown experimental factor could not be excluded. Only TCR beta chains were sequenced in this cohort, and the absence of alpha or paired-chain data limited detectable features. Because counts were too low, seventeen rarely observed V segments, including chromosome 9 orphons, were left out of the earlier analysis of over 550 of the donors. Some IMGT-functional V segments, including TRBV6-2 and TRBV6-3, could not be told apart with the 87-base-pair reads, so those segments were excluded. The sequencing pipeline was judged likely to have produced a cluster of highly shared sequence variants as a technical artifact. In vitro tests confirmed that a few of the cytomegalovirus-associated TCR beta chains recognize cytomegalovirus antigens. The classifier was reported to diagnose cytomegalovirus status with high specificity and sensitivity in both the original and validation cohorts. In a later analysis, TCR association rates were found to vary across HLA loci, with the most associated TCRs seen for DRB1 alleles and the fewest for HLA-C alleles. It was suggested by the authors that the approach could potentially be generalized to other disease states and immunological phenotypes. According to a later genetic analysis, donors in an Asian-associated ancestry cluster had fewer N-insertions in productive TCRs than the approximately 630-donor mean.

Between the V and J ends, shortened by 2 bases and 3 bases respectively, the junction contains 10 bases. The CDR3 holds 14 amino acids from the cysteine to the phenylalanine. Only the CDR3 region is kept as DNA, spanning 42 bases read in frame from base 1. From the germline V gene, CDR1 is SGHTA and CDR2 is FQGNSA. In total, approximately 690 healthy bone marrow donors made up the cohort. At the time of sampling, all cohort members were nominally healthy, though unrecorded immune exposures were likely present. The donor was CMV seronegative and was included in the group of 352 seronegative cohort members. A peripheral blood sample was provided by each donor, and peripheral blood mononuclear cells were used for TCR beta sequencing. Genomic DNA extraction from the blood cell samples was performed with the Qiagen DNeasy Blood Extraction Kit.

The clonotype originates from a young woman in good health and CMV-seronegative. This sequence uses TRBV7-2 and TRBJ1-2; no confident D gene assignment can be made. Specimen: PBMCs. The nucleotides are TGTGCCAGCAGCTTAAGTCAGGAATACTATGGCTACACCTTC. This is translated as CASSLSQEYYGYTF.